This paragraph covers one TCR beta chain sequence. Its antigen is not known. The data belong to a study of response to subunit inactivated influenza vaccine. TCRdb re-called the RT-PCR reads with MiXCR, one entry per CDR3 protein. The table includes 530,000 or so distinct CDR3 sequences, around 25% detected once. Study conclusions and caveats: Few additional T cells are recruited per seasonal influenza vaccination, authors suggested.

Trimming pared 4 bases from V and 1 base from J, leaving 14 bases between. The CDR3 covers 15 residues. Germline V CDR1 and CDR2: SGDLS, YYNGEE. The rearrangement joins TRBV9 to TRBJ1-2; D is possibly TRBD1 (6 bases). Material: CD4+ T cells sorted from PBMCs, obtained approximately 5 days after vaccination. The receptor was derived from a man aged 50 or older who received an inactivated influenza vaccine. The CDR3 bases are TGTGCCAGCAGCCCCGTGGCAGGGGATAACTATGGCTACACCTTC. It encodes CASSPVAGDNYGYTF.